One sample yielded the 10 T cell receptor beta chains listed below, sequenced in a study of Graves' ophthalmopathy and Graves' hyperthyroidism. Researchers took RNA transcripts and amplified TCR beta CDR3 regions from them. Second-round multiplex PCR came after first-round RT-PCR with HTBI primers. MiXCR, run by TCRdb on the multiplex PCR reads, gives a single entry per CDR3 protein. The sample lists more than 300,000 distinct CDR3 sequences; 15% to 17% were seen once. The material sequenced was peripheral blood. The receptors here all came from a young woman with stable Graves' hyperthyroidism.

This clonotype was counted ten times or more. The CDR3 sequence is CASRSRLAGQETQYF. As DNA, the CDR3 is TGTGCCAGTAGAAGTCGACTAGCGGGTCAGGAGACCCAGTACTTC. V and J are TRBV19 and TRBJ2-5, with 10 nucleotides matching TRBD2. The germline gives CDR1 LNHDA, CDR2 SQIVND (reference sequence). V lost 6 bases, J lost 5 bases, and 9 bases stayed unmatched. The CDR3 contains 15 residues.

The chain couples TRBV6-1 to TRBJ1-5, with 8 bases matching TRBD1. V lost 7 bases to trimming and J lost 6 bases; unmatched junction nucleotides: 14. This CDR3 region has 16 residues. The germline V gene encodes CDR1 MNHNS and CDR2 SASEGT. CDR3 DNA: TGTGCCAGCAAGCCCCTATCAGGGGGCGGCAGTCAGCCCCAGCATTTT. It specifies CASKPLSGGGSQPQHF.

The chain links TRBV12-5 to TRBJ1-3; D unclear. Germline V CDR1 and CDR2: LGHNT, FRNRAP. This CDR3 is built from 17 residues. Trimming removed 2 bases at V and 4 bases at J, with 18 bases between. The CDR3 loop reads CASGLRRSVLAGNTIYF. CDR3 in DNA: TGTGCTAGTGGTTTGAGGAGATCGGTGCTGGCGGGAAACACCATATATTTT.

This clonotype was recorded at least ten times. This chain links TRBV19 with TRBJ1-1; a weak D match, TRBD1 (6 bases). Germline V gene data show CDR1 as LNHDA and CDR2 as SQIVND (reference sequence). CDR3 length: 16 amino acids. V shed 3 bases and J shed 5 bases, with 19 bases lying between them. The CDR3 bases are TGTGCCAGTAGTATTCGCCAGGGGCGTGATTGGACTGAAGCTTTCTTT. Translation: CASSIRQGRDWTEAFF.

This clonotype has ten or more counts. The V gene is TRBV6-2 or TRBV6-3, the J gene TRBJ2-7; 15 nucleotides match TRBD2. CDR1 and CDR2 (germline): MNHEY, SVGEGT. CDR3 size: 16 residues. V lost 4 bases, J lost 3 bases, and 4 bases stayed unmatched. CDR3 nucleotide sequence: TGTGCCAGCAGTTGGACTAGCGGGGGGGCTAACTACGAGCAGTACTTC. Protein sequence: CASSWTSGGANYEQYF.

The chain joins TRBV4-1 to TRBJ1-2, with TRBD1 identical over 7 bases. The V and J ends lost 3 bases and 3 bases, in that order; junction bases with no gene match: 7. Germline assignment: CDR1 MGHRA and CDR2 YSYEKL. The CDR3 consists of 15 residues. CDR3 sequence (DNA): TGCGCCAGCAGCCAGCCACAGGGGAACCACTATGGCTACACCTTC. It specifies CASSQPQGNHYGYTF.

This clonotype appeared many times. The chain joins TRBV6-5 to TRBJ2-2; 9 bases are a match to TRBD1. Germline CDR1 is MNHEY and CDR2 is SVGAGI. Losses at the gene ends were 7 bases for V and 4 bases for J; bases not matched to a gene: 4. The CDR3 sequence is 14 residues long. The CDR3 nucleotides read TGTGCCAGCAAGGGGACAGGGCGCACCGGGGAGCTGTTTTTT. Amino acids: CASKGTGRTGELFF.

This clonotype was observed at least ten times. This chain's CDR3 is CASSLAPSGANVLTF. CDR3 DNA sequence: TGCGCCAGCAGCTTGGCGCCATCTGGGGCCAACGTCCTGACTTTC. The chain employs TRBV5-1 and TRBJ2-6; D is unresolved. V lost 0 bases, J lost 1 base, and 5 bases lay in between. This CDR3 region has 15 residues. Per germline, CDR1 SGHRS and CDR2 YFSETQ. The complete variable domain, with remaining parts taken from reference TRBV5-1 and TRBJ2-6, reads KAGVTQTPRYLIKTRGQQVTLSCSPISGHRSVSWYQQTPGQGLQFLFEYFSETQRNKGNFPGRFSGRQFSNSRSEMNVSTLELGDSALYLCASSLAPSGANVLTFGAGSRLTVL.

This clonotype was recorded at least ten times. V usage is TRBV10-1 and J usage is TRBJ2-7; 10 bases line up with TRBD1. After removal of 6 bases from V and 4 bases from J, the junction contained 9 bases not matched to a gene. Germline V lookup: CDR1 WNHNN, CDR2 SYGVQD (reference sequence). The CDR3 extends over 15 amino acids. The CDR3 DNA reads as TGCGCCAGCAGACTTCTACCGGGACAGGGGTACGAGCAGTACTTC. Protein sequence: CASRLLPGQGYEQYF.

In its sample, this clonotype was seen a few times. This chain connects TRBV5-1 to TRBJ2-7; tentatively, D is TRBD1 (5 bases). Germline CDR1 is SGHRS and CDR2 is YFSETQ. The ends were cut back, 3 bases at V and 2 bases at J, with 15 bases in the middle. This CDR3 comprises 15 residues. CDR3: CASSSDPGSAYEQYF. CDR3 in DNA: TGCGCCAGCAGCTCAGATCCAGGGTCCGCCTACGAGCAGTACTTC.